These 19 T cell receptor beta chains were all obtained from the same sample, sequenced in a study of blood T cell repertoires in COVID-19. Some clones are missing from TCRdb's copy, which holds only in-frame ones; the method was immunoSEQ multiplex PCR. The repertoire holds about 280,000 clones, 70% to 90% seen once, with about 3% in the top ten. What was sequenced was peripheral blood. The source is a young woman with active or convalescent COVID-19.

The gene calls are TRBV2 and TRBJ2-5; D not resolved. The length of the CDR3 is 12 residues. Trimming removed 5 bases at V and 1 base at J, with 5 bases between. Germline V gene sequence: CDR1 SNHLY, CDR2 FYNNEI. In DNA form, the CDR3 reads TGTGCCAGCAGTTTCTCCCAAGAGACCCAGTACTTC. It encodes CASSFSQETQYF.

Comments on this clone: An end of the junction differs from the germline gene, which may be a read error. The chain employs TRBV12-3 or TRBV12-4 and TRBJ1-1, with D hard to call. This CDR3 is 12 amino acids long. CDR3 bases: TGTGCCAGCAGTAGGAGTTGGCCGTCGGTTTGGTTT. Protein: CASSRSWPSVWF.

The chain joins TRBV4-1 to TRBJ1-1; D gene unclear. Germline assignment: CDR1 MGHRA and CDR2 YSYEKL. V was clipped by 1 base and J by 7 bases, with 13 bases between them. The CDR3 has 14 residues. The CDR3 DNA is TGCGCCAGCAGCCAAGCCGCGCTGACACTTGAAGCTTTCTTT. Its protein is CASSQAALTLEAFF.

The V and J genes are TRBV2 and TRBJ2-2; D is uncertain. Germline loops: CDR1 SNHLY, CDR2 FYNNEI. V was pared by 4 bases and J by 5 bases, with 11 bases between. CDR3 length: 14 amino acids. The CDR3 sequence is CASSGVDRTGELFF. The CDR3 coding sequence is TGTGCCAGCAGTGGTGTCGATCGGACCGGGGAGCTGTTTTTT.

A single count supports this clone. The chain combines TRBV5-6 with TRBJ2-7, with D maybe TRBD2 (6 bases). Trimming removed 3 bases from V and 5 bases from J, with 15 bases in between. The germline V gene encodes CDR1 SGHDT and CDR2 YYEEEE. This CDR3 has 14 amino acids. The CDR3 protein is CASSSAGWGHEQYF. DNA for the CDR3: TGTGCCAGCAGCTCCGCGGGGTGGGGTCACGAGCAGTACTTC. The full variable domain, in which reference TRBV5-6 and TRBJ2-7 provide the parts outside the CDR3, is DAGVTQSPTHLIKTRGQQVTLRCSPKSGHDTVSWYQQALGQGPQFIFQYYEEEERQRGNFPDRFSGHQFPNYSSELNVNALLLGDSALYLCASSSAGWGHEQYFGPGTRLTVT.

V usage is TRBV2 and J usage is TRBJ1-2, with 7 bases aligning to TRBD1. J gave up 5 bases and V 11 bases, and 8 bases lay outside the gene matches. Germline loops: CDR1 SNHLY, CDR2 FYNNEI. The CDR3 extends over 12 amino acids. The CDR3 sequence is CADKQGVYGYTF. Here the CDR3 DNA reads TGTGCCGACAAGCAGGGGGTGTATGGCTACACCTTC.

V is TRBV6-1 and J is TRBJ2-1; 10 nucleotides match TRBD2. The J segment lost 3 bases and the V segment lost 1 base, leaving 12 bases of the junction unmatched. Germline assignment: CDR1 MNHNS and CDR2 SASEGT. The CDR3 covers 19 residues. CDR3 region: CASSEEVLAGPHYYNEQFF. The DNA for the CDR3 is TGTGCCAGCAGTGAAGAGGTACTAGCGGGGCCACACTACTACAATGAGCAGTTCTTC.

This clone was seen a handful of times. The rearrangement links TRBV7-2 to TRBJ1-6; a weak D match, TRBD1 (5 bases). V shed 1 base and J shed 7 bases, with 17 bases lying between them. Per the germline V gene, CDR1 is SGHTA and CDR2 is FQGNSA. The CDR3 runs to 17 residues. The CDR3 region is CASSLVAVGVLNSPLHF. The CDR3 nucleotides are TGTGCCAGCAGCTTAGTGGCAGTAGGGGTCCTGAATTCACCCCTCCACTTT.

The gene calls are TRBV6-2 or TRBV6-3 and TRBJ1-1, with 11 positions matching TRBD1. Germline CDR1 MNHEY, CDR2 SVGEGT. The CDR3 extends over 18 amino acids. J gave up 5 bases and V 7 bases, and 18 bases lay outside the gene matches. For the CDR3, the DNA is TGTGCCAGCACCCCCGTTGGGTGGACAGGGGGCGCGGGAACTGAAGCTTTCTTT. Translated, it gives CASTPVGWTGGAGTEAFF.

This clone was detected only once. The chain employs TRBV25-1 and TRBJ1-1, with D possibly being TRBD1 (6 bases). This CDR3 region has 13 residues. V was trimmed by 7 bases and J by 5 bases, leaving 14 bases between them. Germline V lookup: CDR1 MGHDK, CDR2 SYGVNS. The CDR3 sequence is CASTNRESTEAFF. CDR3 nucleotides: TGTGCCAGCACTAACAGGGAGAGTACTGAAGCTTTCTTT. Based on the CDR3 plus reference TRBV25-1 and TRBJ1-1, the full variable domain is EADIYQTPRYLVIGTGKKITLECSQTMGHDKMYWYQQDPGMELHLIHYSYGVNSTEKGDLSSESTVSRIRTEHFPLTLESARPSHTSQYLCASTNRESTEAFFGQGTRLTVV.

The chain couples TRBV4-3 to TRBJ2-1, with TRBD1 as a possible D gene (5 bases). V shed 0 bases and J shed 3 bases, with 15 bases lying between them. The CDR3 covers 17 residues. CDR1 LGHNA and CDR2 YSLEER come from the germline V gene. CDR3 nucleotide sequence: TGCGCCAGCAGCCAAGAACCGCCAAAGGGGTTCTACAATGAGCAGTTCTTC. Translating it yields CASSQEPPKGFYNEQFF.

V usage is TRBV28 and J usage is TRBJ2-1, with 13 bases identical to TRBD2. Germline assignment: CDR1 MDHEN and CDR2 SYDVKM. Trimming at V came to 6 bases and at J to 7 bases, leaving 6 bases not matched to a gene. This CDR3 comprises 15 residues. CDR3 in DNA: TGTGCCAGCAGCCTACTAGCGGGGGGGCGTAATGAGCAGTTCTTC. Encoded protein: CASSLLAGGRNEQFF.

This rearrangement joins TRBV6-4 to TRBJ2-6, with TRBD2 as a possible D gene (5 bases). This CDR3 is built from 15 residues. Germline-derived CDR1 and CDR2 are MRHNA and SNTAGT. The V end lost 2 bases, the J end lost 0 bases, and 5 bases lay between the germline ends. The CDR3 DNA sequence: TGTGCCAGCAGTGACGGGAGCTCTGGGGCCAACGTCCTGACTTTC. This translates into CASSDGSSGANVLTF.

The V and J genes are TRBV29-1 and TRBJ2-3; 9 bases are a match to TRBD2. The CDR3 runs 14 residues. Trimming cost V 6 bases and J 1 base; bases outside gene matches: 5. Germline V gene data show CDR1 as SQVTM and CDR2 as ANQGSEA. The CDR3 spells CSVAERGGTDTQYF. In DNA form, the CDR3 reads TGCAGCGTAGCGGAGCGGGGGGGCACAGATACGCAGTATTTT.

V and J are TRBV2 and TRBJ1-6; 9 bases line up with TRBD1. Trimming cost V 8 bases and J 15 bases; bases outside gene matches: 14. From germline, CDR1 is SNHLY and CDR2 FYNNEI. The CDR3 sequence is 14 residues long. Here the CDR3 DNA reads TGTGCCAGCTCCAAAAGGACAGGGGACCCTATCCTCCACTTT. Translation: CASSKRTGDPILHF.

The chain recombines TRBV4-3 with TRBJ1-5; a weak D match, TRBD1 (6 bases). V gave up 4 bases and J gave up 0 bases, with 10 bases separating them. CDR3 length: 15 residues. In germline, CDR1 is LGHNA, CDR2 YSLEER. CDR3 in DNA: TGCGCCAGCAGCCCTTACAGGGCTAGCAATCAGCCCCAGCATTTT. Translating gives CASSPYRASNQPQHF.

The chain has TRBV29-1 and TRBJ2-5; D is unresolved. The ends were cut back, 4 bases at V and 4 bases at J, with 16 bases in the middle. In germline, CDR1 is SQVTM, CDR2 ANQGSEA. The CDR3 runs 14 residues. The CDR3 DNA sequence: TGCAGCGTTGGGGCAATTAGGTGGTTAGAGACCCAGTACTTC. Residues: CSVGAIRWLETQYF.

CDR3 nucleotide sequence: TGTGCCAGCAGCTCCCCGCGAATCGCGAACTATGGCTACACCTTC. It is translated as CASSSPRIANYGYTF. The chain links TRBV5-6 to TRBJ1-2; no clear D. The CDR3 sequence is 15 residues long. CDR1 and CDR2 (germline): SGHDT, YYEEEE. V was trimmed by 3 bases and J by 2 bases, leaving 14 bases between them.

CDR3 DNA: TGTGCCAGCAGCCGTCAACAGGGTTATGGCTACACCTTC. It is translated as CASSRQQGYGYTF. The rearrangement uses TRBV6-5 and TRBJ1-2; perhaps TRBD1 as D (6 bases). The CDR3 is 13 amino acids. Deletions cut 6 bases from V and 5 bases from J, with 13 bases between. CDR1 is MNHEY, CDR2 SVGAGI, per germline.